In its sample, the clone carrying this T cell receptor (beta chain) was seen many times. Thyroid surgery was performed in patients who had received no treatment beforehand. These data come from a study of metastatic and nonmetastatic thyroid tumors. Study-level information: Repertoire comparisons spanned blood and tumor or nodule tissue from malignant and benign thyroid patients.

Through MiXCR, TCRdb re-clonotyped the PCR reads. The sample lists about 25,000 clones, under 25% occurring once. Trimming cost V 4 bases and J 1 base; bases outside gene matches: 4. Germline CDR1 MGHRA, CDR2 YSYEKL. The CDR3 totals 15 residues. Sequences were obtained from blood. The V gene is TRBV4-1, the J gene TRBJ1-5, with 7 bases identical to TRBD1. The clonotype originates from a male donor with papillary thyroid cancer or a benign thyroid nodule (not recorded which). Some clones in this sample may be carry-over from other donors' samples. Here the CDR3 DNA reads TGCGCCAGCAGCCGCGTGACAGGGAGCAATCAGCCCCAGCATTTT. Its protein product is CASSRVTGSNQPQHF.